One sample yielded the 2 T cell receptor beta chains listed below, sequenced in a study of cytomegalovirus exposure and HLA in healthy donors. PCR was performed using 60 Vbeta and 13 Jbeta primers. Libraries were prepared by immunoSEQ multiplex PCR; TCRdb keeps only in-frame clonotypes and omits some of them. Counted here are some 160,000 clones, around 73% occurring once; the ten biggest clones make up more than 1.4%. Sequencing was done on a sample of PBMCs. The source is a male donor in good health and CMV-seronegative.

V and J are TRBV29-1 and TRBJ2-7, with a tentative D call TRBD1 (5 bases). Trimming stripped 6 bases from V and 0 bases from J, with 9 bases between. This CDR3 is built from 12 residues. Germline assignment: CDR1 SQVTM and CDR2 ANQGSEA. The CDR3 sequence is CSVRQSSYEQYF. CDR3 DNA sequence: TGCAGCGTCAGACAGAGCTCCTACGAGCAGTACTTC.

The chain has TRBV28 and TRBJ1-3, with D tentatively TRBD1 (5 bases). CDR3 size: 16 residues. The germline V gene has CDR1 MDHEN and CDR2 SYDVKM. With 7 bases removed from V and 0 bases from J, the gap between germline ends came to 16 bases. DNA of the CDR3: TGTGCCAGCACTCTGCACACAGGAAGCTCTGGAAACACCATATATTTT. It codes for CASTLHTGSSGNTIYF.